Below are 25 T cell receptor beta chains sequenced from a single sample in a study of cytomegalovirus exposure and HLA in healthy donors. TCRdb's table, derived via immunoSEQ multiplex PCR, lists solely in-frame clones and lacks some. The sample has about 79,000 clones, 90% to 95% seen once; the top ten hold around 3.3%. Sequencing was performed on PBMCs. Receptors were obtained from a woman aged 25 to 39 in good health and CMV-seronegative.

The CDR3 here is CASSLLGQGNYGYTF. CDR3 bases: TGTGCCAGCAGCTTATTAGGACAGGGGAACTATGGCTACACCTTC. The V and J genes are TRBV7-2 and TRBJ1-2, with TRBD1 identical over 9 bases. The CDR3 runs 15 residues. Trimming took 2 bases from V and 2 from J; bases not matched to a gene: 3. Germline CDR1 is SGHTA and CDR2 is FQGNSA.

The rearrangement joins TRBV11-2 to TRBJ1-2, with a tentative D call TRBD1 (5 bases). This CDR3 is 15 amino acids long. The germline CDR1 and CDR2 sequences are SGHAT and FQNNGV. The germline V and J ends were trimmed by 6 bases and 2 bases, with 16 bases remaining between them. In DNA, the CDR3 is TGTGCCAGCAGTTCCTACAGGCTAACAAACTATGGCTACACCTTC. Translating gives CASSSYRLTNYGYTF.

This clone appeared a few times. This chain joins TRBV19 and TRBJ1-2; TRBD1 aligns across 7 bases. Germline V gene lookup returns CDR1 LNHDA and CDR2 SQIVND (reference sequence). The CDR3 covers 13 residues. V lost 3 bases, J lost 6 bases, and 4 bases stayed unmatched. The CDR3 is CASSMGQQHGYTF. As DNA, the CDR3 is TGTGCCAGTAGTATGGGACAGCAGCATGGCTACACCTTC.

The chain uses TRBV18 and TRBJ2-7; TRBD1 aligns across 8 bases. The CDR3 contains 14 residues. Germline values: CDR1 KGHSH, CDR2 LQKENI. The junction had 1 base not matched to a gene; V was cut back by 1 base and J by 2 bases. The CDR3 sequence: CASSPQTGAYEQYF. The CDR3 bases are TGTGCCAGCTCACCACAGACAGGGGCCTACGAGCAGTACTTC.

The CDR3 loop reads CASSYGTSGGAADTQYF. The CDR3 DNA reads as TGCGCCAGCAGCTACGGGACTAGCGGGGGGGCCGCAGATACGCAGTATTTT. V gene TRBV5-1 combines with J gene TRBJ2-3; TRBD2 aligns across 16 bases. Per the germline V gene, CDR1 is SGHRS and CDR2 is YFSETQ. The CDR3 sequence is 17 residues long. V shed 3 bases and J 4 bases; nucleotides not matched to a gene: 5.

The chain links TRBV7-9 to TRBJ2-7; 7 bases match TRBD2. Germline V gene lookup returns CDR1 SEHNR and CDR2 FQNEAQ (reference sequence). This CDR3 is 14 amino acids long. V lost 1 base to trimming and J lost 0 bases; unmatched junction nucleotides: 0. The CDR3 coding sequence is TGTGCCAGCAGCTTAGAGCGGGGCTCCTACGAGCAGTACTTC. It yields the protein CASSLERGSYEQYF.

V and J are TRBV6-1 and TRBJ2-3; D is unresolved. Trimming pared 8 bases from V and 0 bases from J, leaving 9 bases between. In germline, CDR1 is MNHNS, CDR2 SASEGT. This CDR3 comprises 13 residues. The CDR3 sequence is CASSGLSTDTQYF. In nucleotides, the CDR3 is TGTGCCAGCTCCGGTCTCAGCACAGATACGCAGTATTTT.

The chain couples TRBV5-1 to TRBJ1-1; maybe TRBD1 (6 bases). The germline V gene encodes CDR1 SGHRS and CDR2 YFSETQ. The CDR3 covers 16 residues. The ends were cut back, 4 bases at V and 0 bases at J, with 16 bases in the middle. The CDR3 loop is CASSKTGEIMNTEAFF. The CDR3 nucleotides read TGCGCCAGCAGCAAGACAGGTGAGATCATGAACACTGAAGCTTTCTTT.

J is TRBJ1-2 and V is TRBV6-1, with 7 nucleotides matching TRBD1. V shed 3 bases, J shed 4 bases, and the junction held 8 bases outside the gene matches. Germline-derived CDR1 and CDR2 are MNHNS and SASEGT. The CDR3 contains 15 residues. DNA for the CDR3: TGTGCCAGCAGTGACGGCTCAGGACAGGCCTATGGCTACACCTTC. Translating gives CASSDGSGQAYGYTF.

The genes are TRBV27 and TRBJ2-1; D may be TRBD2 (6 bases). V was clipped by 5 bases and J by 8 bases, with 19 bases between them. Germline V gene data show CDR1 as MNHEY and CDR2 as SMNVEV (reference sequence). CDR3 length: 15 amino acids. The CDR3 region has the DNA TGTGCCAGCAGTGGCTCCAGGAGGGGCGTCTATGAGCAGTTCTTC. The encoded protein is CASSGSRRGVYEQFF.

The CDR3 loop is CASSSGTGGYNEQFF. For the CDR3, the DNA is TGTGCCAGCAGCTCCGGGACAGGGGGATACAATGAGCAGTTCTTC. The chain recombines TRBV7-9 with TRBJ2-1; 11 bases agree with TRBD1. The CDR3 loop spans 15 amino acids. Germline V gives CDR1 SEHNR, CDR2 FQNEAQ (reference sequence). V lost 4 bases and J lost 4; bases outside the gene matches: 3.

The V call is TRBV7-2, the J call TRBJ2-5, with unresolved D. V was shortened by 3 bases and J by 4 bases, with 12 bases between the two germline ends. Looked up from germline, CDR1 is SGHTA and CDR2 is FQGNSA. The CDR3 runs 14 residues. The CDR3 spells CASSFGLPVETQYF. CDR3 DNA sequence: TGTGCCAGCAGCTTTGGCTTGCCTGTAGAGACCCAGTACTTC.

The genes are TRBV5-1 and TRBJ2-3; 10 nucleotides agree with TRBD2. The CDR3 sequence is 16 residues long. CDR1 is SGHRS and CDR2 is YFSETQ in the germline V gene. V shed 2 bases, J shed 1 base, and the junction held 4 bases outside the gene matches. CDR3 residues: CASSLGGTSGTDTQYF. The CDR3, as DNA: TGCGCCAGCAGCTTAGGTGGGACTAGCGGCACAGATACGCAGTATTTT.

V is TRBV10-2 and J is TRBJ1-1; 8 positions agree with TRBD1. Trimming took 4 bases from V and 0 from J; bases not matched to a gene: 10. This CDR3 spans 17 amino acids. CDR1 and CDR2 (germline): WSHSY, SAAADI. CDR3 in DNA: TGCGCCAGCAGTGGGAAGCAGGGGGCTTGGATGAACACTGAAGCTTTCTTT. It encodes CASSGKQGAWMNTEAFF.

This clone was observed many times. The chain recombines TRBV7-3 with TRBJ2-1; 14 bases fit TRBD2. Germline assignment: CDR1 SGHTA and CDR2 FQGTGA. J lost 0 bases, V lost 5 bases, and 9 bases had no gene match. This CDR3 comprises 19 residues. The CDR3 here is CASSPNGLAGGSSYNEQFF. The CDR3 DNA is TGTGCCAGCAGCCCGAATGGACTAGCGGGGGGAAGCTCCTACAATGAGCAGTTCTTC.

The chain has TRBV12-5 and TRBJ1-1; tentatively, D is TRBD1 (6 bases). The V gene lost 5 bases and the J gene lost 4 bases, with 14 bases spanning the gap. This CDR3 region has 14 residues. Germline CDR1 reads LGHNT; CDR2 reads FRNRAP. CDR3 sequence (DNA): TGTGCTAGTGGTACTCGAACAGGGACCACTGAAGCTTTCTTT. Its protein product is CASGTRTGTTEAFF.

The chain links TRBV11-1 to TRBJ2-7; 9 nucleotides agree with TRBD1. V shed 3 bases, J shed 6 bases, and the junction held 6 bases outside the gene matches. Germline V gene sequence: CDR1 SGHAT, CDR2 FQDESV (reference sequence). CDR3 length equals 14 residues. For the CDR3, the DNA is TGTGCCAGCAGCTTGGGGGACAGGGACAGCGAGCAGTACTTC. This translates into CASSLGDRDSEQYF.

The chain has TRBV7-6 and TRBJ2-2, with D perhaps matching TRBD2 (6 bases). CDR1 is SGHVS, CDR2 FNYEAQ, per germline. CDR3 length equals 14 residues. The V gene lost 4 bases and the J gene lost 6 bases, with 12 bases spanning the gap. The CDR3 loop reads CASSSKGGPGELFF. CDR3 DNA sequence: TGTGCCAGCAGCTCCAAGGGAGGTCCCGGGGAGCTGTTTTTT.

The chain employs TRBV5-5 and TRBJ1-4; D is unresolved. V lost 4 bases and J 8 bases, leaving 27 bases between the germline ends. In germline, CDR1 is SGHKS, CDR2 YYEKEE (reference sequence). CDR3 length: 18 amino acids. The CDR3 DNA follows: TGTGCCAGCAGCCCAGGACGCGGGGTTGGCCGCGCGGGAGAAAAACTGTTTTTT. The encoded protein is CASSPGRGVGRAGEKLFF.

This clone was detected once. CDR3 amino acids: CASSLWDRAVVRGYTF. The CDR3 region has the DNA TGTGCCAGCAGTTTATGGGACAGGGCAGTGGTGCGTGGCTACACCTTC. The rearrangement joins TRBV28 to TRBJ1-2; the match to TRBD1 covers 8 bases. V shed 0 bases and J 7 bases; nucleotides not matched to a gene: 10. This CDR3 is built from 16 residues. CDR1 is MDHEN and CDR2 is SYDVKM in the germline V gene.

This chain uses TRBV5-1 with TRBJ2-1, with 9 bases identical to TRBD1. The CDR3 is 13 residues long. Per germline, CDR1 SGHRS and CDR2 YFSETQ. With V trimmed by 6 bases and J by 8 bases, 6 bases remained unmatched. CDR3 coding DNA: TGCGCCAGCACACAGGGGGCGCCTCATGAGCAGTTCTTC. It codes for CASTQGAPHEQFF.

In this sample, this clone turned up once. J is TRBJ2-2 and V is TRBV9; D is perhaps TRBD2 (5 bases). Between the trimmed V and J ends, which lost 0 bases and 6 bases, there was a span of 6 bases. Per the germline V gene, CDR1 is SGDLS and CDR2 is YYNGEE. This CDR3 spans 13 amino acids. The CDR3 DNA is TGTGCCAGCAGCGTAGTCGGGGCCGGGGAGCTGTTTTTT. Protein: CASSVVGAGELFF.

This rearrangement joins TRBV6-1 to TRBJ2-7, with no clear D. Germline V gene lookup returns CDR1 MNHNS and CDR2 SASEGT. CDR3 length: 15 residues. The V gene lost 6 bases and the J gene lost 6 bases, with 21 bases spanning the gap. CDR3: CASSAPILPTGEQYF. Written as DNA, the CDR3 is TGTGCCAGCAGCGCTCCTATACTCCCCACTGGCGAGCAGTACTTC.

The chain has TRBV27 and TRBJ2-7, with D uncertain. The CDR3 length is 14 residues. The ends were cut back, 5 bases at V and 3 bases at J, with 14 bases in the middle. The germline V gene has CDR1 MNHEY and CDR2 SMNVEV (reference sequence). This CDR3 is CASSPSPTLYEQYF. In nucleotides, the CDR3 is TGTGCCAGCAGTCCGTCCCCGACACTCTACGAGCAGTACTTC.

The CDR3 DNA reads as TGTGCCTGGAGTGACGAGAGAGAGACCCAGTACTTC. As protein: CAWSDERETQYF. This rearrangement joins TRBV30 to TRBJ2-5, with no clear D. The CDR3 spans 12 residues. V lost 1 base and J 4 bases, leaving 7 bases between the germline ends. The germline V gene has CDR1 GTSNPN and CDR2 SVGIG (reference sequence).